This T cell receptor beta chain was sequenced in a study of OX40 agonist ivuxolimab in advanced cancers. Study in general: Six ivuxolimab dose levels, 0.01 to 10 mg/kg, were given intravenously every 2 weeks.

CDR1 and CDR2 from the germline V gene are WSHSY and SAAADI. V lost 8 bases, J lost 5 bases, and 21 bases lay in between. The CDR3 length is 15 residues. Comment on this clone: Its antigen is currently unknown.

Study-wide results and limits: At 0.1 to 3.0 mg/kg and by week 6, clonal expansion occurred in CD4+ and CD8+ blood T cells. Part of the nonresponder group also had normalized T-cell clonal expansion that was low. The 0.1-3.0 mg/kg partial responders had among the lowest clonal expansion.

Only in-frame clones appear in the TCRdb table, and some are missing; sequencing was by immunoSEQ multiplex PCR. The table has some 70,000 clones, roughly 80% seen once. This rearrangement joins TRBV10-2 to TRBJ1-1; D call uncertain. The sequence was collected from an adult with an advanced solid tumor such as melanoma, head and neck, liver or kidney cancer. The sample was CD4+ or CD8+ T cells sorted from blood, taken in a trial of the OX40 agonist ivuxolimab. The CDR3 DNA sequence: TGCGCCAGCCTAGCGGGCGTCTACCAAGGGACTGAAGCTTTCTTT. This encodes CASLAGVYQGTEAFF.